Below are 27 T cell receptor beta chains sequenced from a single sample in a study of blood T cell repertoires in COVID-19. Method: immunoSEQ multiplex PCR; TCRdb's copy keeps in-frame clones and lacks some. The sample contains tens of thousands of clones, over 75% of which appear only once. The sample consisted of peripheral blood. These receptors all come from a man in his forties or fifties with acute or convalescent COVID-19.

The chain carries TRBV28 and TRBJ1-1; D is uncertain. In germline, CDR1 is MDHEN, CDR2 SYDVKM. V lost 8 bases, J lost 1 base, and 14 bases lay in between. The CDR3 loop spans 14 amino acids. CDR3: CASLTFNKNTEAFF. CDR3 in DNA: TGTGCCAGCCTTACGTTTAACAAGAACACTGAAGCTTTCTTT.

This clone occurred once. The chain carries TRBV19 and TRBJ1-4; D gene ambiguous. CDR3 length: 14 residues. CDR1 and CDR2 from the germline V gene are LNHDA and SQIVND (reference sequence). The V end lost 6 bases, the J end lost 8 bases, and 16 bases lay between the germline ends. In nucleotides, the CDR3 is TGTGCCAGTAGCCCCAGCCGGGAGGTAGAAAAACTGTTTTTT. It is translated as CASSPSREVEKLFF.

The CDR3 loop reads CASTLGQGANLNEKLFF. CDR3 coding DNA: TGTGCCAGCACCCTGGGGCAGGGGGCGAACCTTAATGAAAAACTGTTTTTT. The V call is TRBV11-2, the J call TRBJ1-4, with 8 bases matching TRBD1. Germline lookup yields CDR1 SGHAT and CDR2 FQNNGV. With 7 bases clipped from V and 4 bases from J, the junction kept 14 bases outside the gene matches. This CDR3 has 17 residues.

The chain recombines TRBV27 with TRBJ2-1, with 9 nucleotides matching TRBD2. Germline V gene sequence: CDR1 MNHEY, CDR2 SMNVEV (reference sequence). The V and J ends lost 6 bases and 8 bases, in that order; junction bases with no gene match: 5. The CDR3 spans 13 residues. CDR3 coding DNA: TGTGCCAGCAGCGCGGGGGGGCCCGATGAGCAGTTCTTC. Translation: CASSAGGPDEQFF.

The chain links TRBV19 to TRBJ1-1; perhaps TRBD1 as D (5 bases). V lost 8 bases to trimming and J lost 0 bases, with 16 bases between them. The CDR3 is 15 amino acids. From germline, CDR1 is LNHDA and CDR2 SQIVND (reference sequence). This CDR3 is CASGFAGTMNTEAFF. The CDR3 coding sequence is TGTGCCAGTGGGTTCGCCGGGACTATGAACACTGAAGCTTTCTTT.

The chain recombines TRBV6-2 or TRBV6-3 with TRBJ2-5, with 10 bases matching TRBD2. CDR1 and CDR2 from the germline V gene are MNHEY and SVGEGT. The CDR3 loop spans 15 amino acids. Unmatched junction bases numbered 12, after V lost 6 bases and J lost 8 bases. The CDR3 is CASSLSGGLLGTQYF. Here the CDR3 DNA reads TGTGCCAGCAGCCTTAGCGGGGGGCTCCTAGGAACCCAGTACTTC.

This clone was observed a few times. The J gene is TRBJ1-5, the V gene TRBV7-8, with TRBD1 identical over 7 bases. The V segment lost 5 bases and the J segment 6 bases; nucleotides outside the gene matches: 7. CDR3 length: 14 residues. Germline V gives CDR1 SGHVS, CDR2 FQNEAQ. The CDR3 DNA reads TGTGCCAGCAGCGTAGACAGGGTTGGTCAGCCCCAGCATTTT. Translated: CASSVDRVGQPQHF.

This clone was observed a handful of times. This CDR3 is CASSFTGTRGETQYF. DNA for the CDR3: TGTGCCAGCAGCTTCACCGGGACTAGGGGGGAGACCCAGTACTTC. The rearrangement uses TRBV9 and TRBJ2-5; 8 bases agree with TRBD2. J lost 5 bases, V lost 4 bases, and 10 bases had no gene match. CDR3 length: 15 amino acids. Germline CDR1 reads SGDLS; CDR2 reads YYNGEE.

The chain links TRBV5-1 to TRBJ2-2; a weak D match, TRBD2 (5 bases). Germline CDR1 SGHRS, CDR2 YFSETQ. This CDR3 is built from 13 residues. V was trimmed by 4 bases and J by 6 bases, leaving 10 bases between them. CDR3 coding DNA: TGCGCCAGCAGCCGGGAAAACCCCGGGGAGCTGTTTTTT. Its translation: CASSRENPGELFF.

The V call is TRBV11-2, the J call TRBJ2-5; 11 bases are shared with TRBD2. The CDR3 consists of 16 residues. Germline V gene data show CDR1 as SGHAT and CDR2 as FQNNGV. Trimming removed 0 bases from V and 5 bases from J; junction bases left unmatched: 5. This CDR3 reads CASSLELAGDGETQYF. DNA for the CDR3: TGTGCCAGCAGCTTAGAACTAGCGGGAGATGGGGAGACCCAGTACTTC.

The V and J genes are TRBV7-2 and TRBJ1-2, with D maybe TRBD1 (6 bases). CDR3 size: 14 residues. CDR1 SGHTA and CDR2 FQGNSA come from the germline V gene. V was pared by 5 bases and J by 6 bases, with 16 bases between. CDR3 sequence: CASSPRTYRDGYTF. CDR3 coding DNA: TGTGCCAGCAGCCCGAGGACCTACAGGGATGGCTACACCTTC.

This clone occurred a few times. V is TRBV19 and J is TRBJ1-1; 7 bases map to TRBD1. V gave up 6 bases and J gave up 4 bases; unmatched junction bases: 8. CDR3 size: 14 residues. CDR1 is LNHDA, CDR2 SQIVND, per germline (reference sequence). CDR3 nucleotides: TGTGCCAGTAGCCTAGAACAGGGGACCACTGAAGCTTTCTTT. Protein product: CASSLEQGTTEAFF.

The V and J genes are TRBV27 and TRBJ1-1, with D unresolved. CDR1 and CDR2 from the germline V gene are MNHEY and SMNVEV (reference sequence). CDR3 length equals 14 residues. Trimming cost V 3 bases and J 0 bases, with 8 bases left between them. The CDR3 sequence is CASSFRVVNTEAFF. As DNA, the CDR3 is TGTGCCAGCAGTTTCCGCGTCGTGAACACTGAAGCTTTCTTT.

This rearrangement joins TRBV6-2 or TRBV6-3 to TRBJ2-7; D might be TRBD1 (6 bases). Germline CDR1 and CDR2: MNHEY and SVGEGT. Trimming left V 6 bases short and J 2 bases short, with 14 bases between. The CDR3 loop spans 14 amino acids. CDR3 bases: TGTGCCAGCAGCGGGACACCAGACCCCTACGAGCAGTACTTC. It codes for CASSGTPDPYEQYF.

This CDR3 is CASSSQGGTEAFF. CDR3 nucleotides: TGTGCCAGCAGCTCGCAGGGAGGCACTGAAGCTTTCTTT. This sequence joins TRBV11-2 and TRBJ1-1; D may be TRBD1 (5 bases). V gave up 4 bases and J gave up 4 bases, with 10 bases separating them. The CDR3 has 13 residues. The germline CDR1 and CDR2 sequences are SGHAT and FQNNGV. The whole variable domain, filled in from reference TRBV11-2 and TRBJ1-1, reads EAGVAQSPRYKIIEKRQSVAFWCNPISGHATLYWYQQILGQGPKLLIQFQNNGVVDDSQLPKDRFSAERLKGVDSTLKIQPAKLEDSAVYLCASSSQGGTEAFFGQGTRLTVV.

This rearrangement joins TRBV7-7 to TRBJ2-7, with TRBD2 matching over 7 bases. Losses at the gene ends were 5 bases for V and 6 bases for J; bases not matched to a gene: 4. The CDR3 length is 12 residues. The germline V gene has CDR1 SSHAT and CDR2 FNYEAQ (reference sequence). The CDR3 DNA is TGTGCCAGCAGCCCGTCGGGGGGCGAGCAGTACTTC. This translates into CASSPSGGEQYF.

The chain links TRBV6-2 or TRBV6-3 to TRBJ2-7; 8 bases map to TRBD1. Germline lookup yields CDR1 MNHEY and CDR2 SVGEGT. This CDR3 is 15 amino acids long. The V segment lost 5 bases and the J segment 7 bases; nucleotides outside the gene matches: 13. The DNA for the CDR3 is TGTGCCAGCAGTGACGACAGGGGACGCGGTTCGGAGCAGTACTTC. It specifies CASSDDRGRGSEQYF.

The rearrangement links TRBV24-1 to TRBJ1-2, with 11 nucleotides matching TRBD1. The CDR3 contains 17 residues. V shed 4 bases, J shed 8 bases, and the junction held 14 bases outside the gene matches. In germline, CDR1 is KGHDR, CDR2 SFDVKD. The CDR3 region has the DNA TGTGCCACCAGTGACCCGGGACAGGGGGTCGGTATAAGCGGCTACACCTTC. Translation: CATSDPGQGVGISGYTF.

This clone was observed a few times. The chain has TRBV27 and TRBJ1-6; 7 bases are a match to TRBD1. CDR1 is MNHEY, CDR2 SMNVEV, per germline (reference sequence). This CDR3 spans 15 amino acids. Trimming at V came to 4 bases and at J to 6 bases, leaving 6 bases not matched to a gene. The CDR3 nucleotides are TGTGCCAGCAGTTCCAACAGGGGTTCTAATTCACCCCTCCACTTT. Residues: CASSSNRGSNSPLHF.

The J gene is TRBJ1-5, the V gene TRBV6-4; D uncertain. Germline CDR1 is MRHNA and CDR2 is SNTAGT. The CDR3 loop spans 16 amino acids. Trimming pared 2 bases from V and 1 base from J, leaving 12 bases between. This chain's CDR3 is CASSDMKQKSNQPQHF. CDR3 nucleotides: TGTGCCAGCAGTGACATGAAACAGAAGAGCAATCAGCCCCAGCATTTT.

This chain uses TRBV29-1 with TRBJ1-5; D gene ambiguous. CDR3 length: 13 residues. V dropped 4 bases and J dropped 0 bases, with 7 bases sitting between them. Germline values: CDR1 SQVTM, CDR2 ANQGSEA. The CDR3 region is CSVVQDSNQPQHF. CDR3 coding DNA: TGCAGCGTTGTGCAGGATAGCAATCAGCCCCAGCATTTT.

This clone was seen only a few times. The J gene is TRBJ2-7, the V gene TRBV9; D gene unclear. Trimming cost V 3 bases and J 0 bases, with 4 bases left between them. Germline CDR1 SGDLS, CDR2 YYNGEE. The CDR3 covers 12 residues. CDR3 coding DNA: TGTGCCAGCAGCGCCAACTCCTACGAGCAGTACTTC. Its translation: CASSANSYEQYF.

This rearrangement joins TRBV6-5 to TRBJ2-7; D perhaps matches TRBD2 (6 bases). V lost 6 bases to trimming and J lost 1 base, with 13 bases between them. This CDR3 has 14 amino acids. The germline V gene encodes CDR1 MNHEY and CDR2 SVGAGI. The CDR3 spells CASSPGGESYEQYF. CDR3 nucleotide sequence: TGTGCCAGCAGCCCCGGCGGGGAATCCTACGAGCAGTACTTC.

This chain connects TRBV18 to TRBJ2-5; 7 bases align to TRBD2. Germline V gene lookup returns CDR1 KGHSH and CDR2 LQKENI. V lost 5 bases and J lost 0; bases outside the gene matches: 9. The CDR3 spans 16 residues. DNA of the CDR3: TGTGCCAGCTCAACGCTAGCGGAGATGTACCAAGAGACCCAGTACTTC. This encodes CASSTLAEMYQETQYF.

The V and J genes are TRBV7-3 and TRBJ2-5; 9 nucleotides line up with TRBD1. V trimming: 4 bases; J trimming: 3 bases; junction bases outside the gene matches: 3. This CDR3 spans 14 amino acids. CDR1 is SGHTA, CDR2 FQGTGA, per germline. The CDR3 nucleotides are TGTGCCAGCAGCTCACAGGGGGCAAAAGAGACCCAGTACTTC. It codes for CASSSQGAKETQYF.

This chain uses TRBV7-2 with TRBJ1-1, with 7 bases identical to TRBD1. Germline CDR1 and CDR2: SGHTA and FQGNSA. The CDR3 has 17 amino acids. The J segment lost 0 bases and the V segment lost 5 bases, leaving 12 bases of the junction unmatched. The CDR3 DNA sequence: TGTGCCAGCAGCCTATCCGGGACAGTGCCCATGAACACTGAAGCTTTCTTT. As protein: CASSLSGTVPMNTEAFF.

This sequence joins TRBV7-9 and TRBJ1-2; the match to TRBD1 covers 7 bases. Germline-derived CDR1 and CDR2 are SEHNR and FQNEAQ (reference sequence). With V trimmed by 1 base and J by 0 bases, 2 bases remained unmatched. The CDR3 consists of 15 residues. The CDR3 loop is CASSLEQGSNYGYTF. CDR3 nucleotide sequence: TGTGCCAGCAGCTTAGAACAGGGGTCTAACTATGGCTACACCTTC.